This is a list of T cell receptor beta chains from one sample in a study of blood T cell repertoires in COVID-19. The assay was immunoSEQ multiplex PCR, and TCRdb's table has in-frame clones only and misses some. The repertoire consists of around 300,000 clones, with 75% to 90% occurring once and the leading ten covering 2.4%. Specimen: PBMCs or T cells enriched from blood (not recorded which). These receptors were taken from a woman in her late teens or twenties who had recovered from COVID-19. The CDR3 runs from the conserved cysteine through the conserved F or W. D genes are given only for firm matches.

V gene	J gene	D gene	CDR3 DNA	CDR3 protein
TRBV7-9	TRBJ1-1	TRBD1	TGTGCCAGCAGCGATTGGACAGGGTTAGCACGGACCACTGAAGCTTTCTTT	CASSDWTGLARTTEAFF
TRBV18	TRBJ2-7	TRBD1	TGTGCCAGCTCACCTCCCTTCGACAGGGGGCGTGAAGAGCAGTACTTC	CASSPPFDRGREEQYF
TRBV7-2	TRBJ2-3	TRBD2	TGTGCCAGCAGCGGACTAGCGTTAAGCACAGATACGCAGTATTTT	CASSGLALSTDTQYF
TRBV6-6	TRBJ1-1	TRBD1	TGTGCCAGCAGTTACTCTGTGGGGACAGGGTACAATGAAGCTTTCTTT	CASSYSVGTGYNEAFF
TRBV27	TRBJ1-2	TRBD1	TGTGCCAGCAGACCGACAGGGTTTCATGGCTACACCTTC	CASRPTGFHGYTF
TRBV7-9	TRBJ1-1	TRBD1	TGTGCCAGCAGCTTACCCCCGGGACAGGGAGGACAGGTGAACACTGAAGCTTTCTTT	CASSLPPGQGGQVNTEAFF
TRBV19	TRBJ2-3	-	TGTGCCAGTAGTCCCAGTTTTACAGATACGCAGTATTTT	CASSPSFTDTQYF
TRBV12-5	TRBJ1-3	-	TGTGCTAGTGGTTCTCCGAGCTCTGGAAACACCATATATTTT	CASGSPSSGNTIYF
TRBV19	TRBJ1-2	-	TGTGCCAGTAGTATAGAAGGGGCAGTCCTCTATGGCTACACCTTC	CASSIEGAVLYGYTF
TRBV18	TRBJ1-1	-	TGTGCCAGCTCACCCCCCGGGGACACTGAAGCTTTCTTT	CASSPPGDTEAFF